This passage covers 2 T cell receptor beta chains from one sample sequenced in a study of vaccination effects on CD4 cells after COVID-19. Antigen-specific CD4+ T cells were expanded (with viral peptide pools) by the ViraFEST assay ahead of sequencing. Upon completion of under eleven days in culture, CD4+ T cells were isolated. Everyone in the study got two shots of either the BNT162b2 or mRNA-1273 vaccine. Only in-frame clones appear in the TCRdb table, and some are missing; sequencing was by immunoSEQ multiplex PCR. The repertoire has 55,000 to 70,000 clones, 76% of them found once; the top ten carry 0.75% to 1%. These receptors have no known antigen. The sample here was CD4+ T cells from PBMCs cultured with HCoV-OC43 spike peptides, taken after COVID-19 vaccination. Subset indicated: HCoV-OC43 spike overlapping peptide pool stimulation. The receptors originated from a human donor who received a COVID-19 vaccine.

This clone occurred a few times. V usage is TRBV19 and J usage is TRBJ1-1, with D perhaps matching TRBD1 (6 bases). The CDR3 is made up of 15 amino acids. V was pared by 6 bases and J by 2 bases, with 16 bases between. Germline V gene lookup returns CDR1 LNHDA and CDR2 SQIVND (reference sequence). The CDR3 loop is CASRLGPGTNTEAFF. The DNA of the CDR3 is TGTGCCAGTAGGTTGGGGCCCGGGACAAACACTGAAGCTTTCTTT.

The table lists this clone with a count of one. V is TRBV3-1 (or the pseudogene TRBV3-2) and J is TRBJ1-1, with D perhaps TRBD1 (5 bases). Trimming left V 4 bases short and J 11 bases short, with 14 bases between. From germline, CDR1 is LGHDT and CDR2 YNNKEL (reference sequence). The length of the CDR3 is 12 residues. CDR3 DNA: TGTGCCAGCAGCCCGGGGGGTGTTCATGCTTTCTTT. It specifies CASSPGGVHAFF.